This is a list of T cell receptor beta chains from one sample in a study of pediatric ulcerative colitis. Data came from immunoSEQ multiplex PCR; TCRdb stores just in-frame clones and leaves some out. The sample lists tens of thousands of clones, around 81% occurring once. Sequencing was carried out using gut tissue. These receptors were taken from a girl aged 5 to 17 with moderate ulcerative colitis. CDR3s include the opening cysteine and the closing phenylalanine or tryptophan. The D gene is left open where the match is weak. Clone size appears in some rows only: once, few, many, or a class for an expanded clone.

d_call	v_call	clone_size	j_call	cdr3_nt	cdr3_aa
-	TRBV6-5	once	TRBJ2-7	TGTGCCAGCAGAAGTAACTACGAGCAGTACTTC	CASRSNYEQYF
TRBD1	TRBV6-1	-	TRBJ2-7	TGTGCCAGCAGGGGACAGGGAGGATCCTACGAGCAGTACTTC	CASRGQGGSYEQYF
TRBD2	TRBV18	few	TRBJ2-7	TGTGCCAGCTCACGCGGACTAGCGGAGACCTACGAGCAGTACTTC	CASSRGLAETYEQYF
-	TRBV2	-	TRBJ1-1	TGTGCCAGCAGTCGTGGAGGTGGGGCTTTCTTT	CASSRGGGAFF
-	TRBV7-2	-	TRBJ2-7	TGTGCCAGCAGCCCCCTCCCGGGCTACGAGCAGTACTTC	CASSPLPGYEQYF
-	TRBV6-6	-	TRBJ1-2	TGTGCCAGCAGTTACGGGGGGATGGATGGCTACACCTTC	CASSYGGMDGYTF
TRBD2	TRBV15	medium-sized	TRBJ2-2	TGTGCCACCAGCAGAGGGACTAGCGGGGGCGTAAACACCGGGGAGCTGTTTTTT	CATSRGTSGGVNTGELFF
-	TRBV6-5	-	TRBJ1-1	TGTGCCAGCAGTTACGACCGGGGACCCACTGAAGCTTTCTTT	CASSYDRGPTEAFF
-	TRBV5-4	-	TRBJ2-4	TGTGCCAGCAGACGCGGCGGGGCGGAGGGGGGAGGCAAAAACATTCAGTACTTC	CASRRGGAEGGGKNIQYF
-	TRBV30	-	TRBJ1-1	TGTGCCTGGAGTTGGGAGGACACTGAAGCTTTCTTT	CAWSWEDTEAFF
TRBD1	TRBV5-5	once	TRBJ1-3	TGTGCCAGCAGCGAGGGGGCCGGGAGAAACACCATATATTTT	CASSEGAGRNTIYF
TRBD1	TRBV4-3	-	TRBJ1-6	TGCGCCAGCAGCCAAGATTTGCCCCGACAGGGGGCGAATTCACCCCTCCACTTT	CASSQDLPRQGANSPLHF
TRBD1	TRBV6-5	few	TRBJ2-3	TGTGCCAGCAGTTTTGACAGGGTCGGGAATACGCAGTATTTT	CASSFDRVGNTQYF
-	TRBV19	-	TRBJ2-2	TGTGCCAGTAGTAGCCTCGGGGAGACTGGGGAGCTGTTTTTT	CASSSLGETGELFF
-	TRBV30	-	TRBJ1-2	TGTGCCTGGAGTGTACTAGGCAGGGCTTCGGGCTACACCTTC	CAWSVLGRASGYTF
-	TRBV19	-	TRBJ1-2	TGTGCCAGTAGGATTCCGGGTTACTATGGCTACACCTTC	CASRIPGYYGYTF
TRBD2	TRBV10-1	-	TRBJ2-1	TGCGCCAGCAGTGAGTCGAAGGGAGGGCCGAGTGAGCAGTTCTTC	CASSESKGGPSEQFF
TRBD2	TRBV28	-	TRBJ2-5	TGTGCCAGCAGTTCGGACACTAGCGGGAGTATTTGGGAGACCCAGTACTTC	CASSSDTSGSIWETQYF
-	TRBV18	once	TRBJ1-1	TGTGCCAGCTCACCCACAGGGTGGTACACTGAAGCTTTCTTT	CASSPTGWYTEAFF
-	TRBV6-6	-	TRBJ1-2	TGTGCCAGCAGAAATTCCTATGGCTACACCTTC	CASRNSYGYTF
-	TRBV5-6	-	TRBJ1-2	TGTGCCAGCAGCCCGGGTGGGGGGAGCTTCTATGGCTACACCTTC	CASSPGGGSFYGYTF
TRBD1	TRBV28	-	TRBJ2-2	TGTGCCAGCATCACCGGGACAGGGGTTACCGGGGAGCTGTTTTTT	CASITGTGVTGELFF
-	TRBV7-9	once	TRBJ1-1	TGTGCCAGCACCCTGCAGAGAAACACTGAAGCTTTCTTT	CASTLQRNTEAFF
-	TRBV9	few	TRBJ2-7	TGTGCCAGCAGCGTAGGAGGGGATCTTTACGAGCAGTACTTC	CASSVGGDLYEQYF
-	TRBV6-1	-	TRBJ1-2	TGTGCCAGCAGCTTGGGGGACACCTACTATGGCTACACCTTC	CASSLGDTYYGYTF
-	TRBV29-1	few	TRBJ1-1	TGCAGCGTCTCCCGTGATTGGGGGGTCACTGAAGCTTTCTTT	CSVSRDWGVTEAFF
TRBD1	TRBV5-1	-	TRBJ1-4	TGCGCCAGCAGCTCGGCAGGGGGTTATGAAAAACTGTTTTTT	CASSSAGGYEKLFF
-	TRBV28	-	TRBJ1-1	TGTGCCAGCTATCCGGGCGTGACCACTGAAGCTTTCTTT	CASYPGVTTEAFF
TRBD1	TRBV6-1	-	TRBJ2-1	TGTGCCAGCAATTTAGACAGGGCAAATGAGCAGTTCTTC	CASNLDRANEQFF
TRBD2	TRBV29-1	-	TRBJ2-2	TGCAGCGGTAGCGGGATGAACACCGGGGAGCTGTTTTTT	CSGSGMNTGELFF
TRBD1	TRBV15	-	TRBJ1-6	TGTGCCACCACGACCTCGGGACAGGGAAATTCACCCCTCCACTTT	CATTTSGQGNSPLHF
-	TRBV7-2	few	TRBJ1-2	TGTGCCAGCAGCTTCGCCCTTAACACAGGTGTCGGCTACACCTTC	CASSFALNTGVGYTF
-	TRBV6-1	-	TRBJ2-1	TGTGCCAGCAGGGCAAATAGGGCCAATGAGCAGTTCTTC	CASRANRANEQFF
TRBD1	TRBV18	-	TRBJ2-7	TGTGCCAGCTCACGAAATCCCCACGGACAGGGGAGGGTGGGGCGGGACTACGAGCAGTACTTC	CASSRNPHGQGRVGRDYEQYF
-	TRBV7-9	-	TRBJ2-3	TGTGCCAGCAGATTAAACACAGATACGCAGTATTTT	CASRLNTDTQYF
-	TRBV5-1	few	TRBJ1-5	TGCGCCAGCAGCCCGGGGCCGGCTGCCTATAGCAATCAGCCCCAGCATTTT	CASSPGPAAYSNQPQHF
-	TRBV30	-	TRBJ1-3	TGTGCCTGGAGTGTACCGGGGTCTGGAAACACCATATATTTT	CAWSVPGSGNTIYF
-	TRBV2	-	TRBJ2-7	TGTGCCAGCAGGGGGGCCGTTTTTCTTGCCTACGAGCAGTACTTC	CASRGAVFLAYEQYF